These T cell receptor beta chains were read from a single sample in a study of T cells in Graves' hyperthyroidism and ophthalmopathy. TCRdb used MiXCR to reprocess the multiplex PCR reads, holding one entry per CDR3 protein. The repertoire holds 700,000 to 850,000 distinct CDR3 sequences, with roughly 32% as singletons. Input material: blood. Source of these receptors: a woman between 35 and 50 years old with Graves' hyperthyroidism. CDR3s include the opening cysteine and the closing phenylalanine or tryptophan. The order of the fields is D gene, J gene, clone size, V gene, CDR3 length, CDR3 protein, CDR3 DNA. A D gene is named only where the DNA matches it firmly. For some rows the clone size is stated as once, few or many, or as a class when expanded; others skip it.

TRBD2 TRBJ2-2 few TRBV9 16 CASSQPPASGSGELFF TGTGCCAGCAGCCAACCCCCCGCTAGCGGGTCCGGGGAGCTGTTTTTT
. TRBJ2-7 many TRBV4-2 12 CASSHTGYEQYF TGTGCCAGCAGCCATACAGGCTACGAGCAGTACTTC
TRBD1 TRBJ1-6 . TRBV20-1 16 CSAAHRGPAGDSPLHF TGCAGTGCTGCACACAGGGGGCCGGCCGGGGATTCACCCCTCCACTTT
. TRBJ1-1 . TRBV28 13 CASSLLLNREAFF TGTGCCAGCAGTTTATTATTGAACAGGGAGGCTTTCTTT
TRBD1 TRBJ1-1 . TRBV19 16 CASNDPGQGEDTEAFF TGTGCCAGCAACGACCCGGGACAGGGGGAGGACACTGAAGCTTTCTTT
. TRBJ1-1 many TRBV7-2 15 CASSPRQALNTEAFF TGTGCCAGCAGCCCCCGACAGGCATTGAACACTGAAGCTTTCTTT
. TRBJ2-5 . TRBV29-1 13 CSLGGPFQETQYF TGCAGCTTAGGGGGACCCTTCCAAGAGACCCAGTACTTC
TRBD1 TRBJ2-7 many TRBV2 12 CATTGGTYEQYF TGTGCCACGACAGGGGGTACTTACGAGCAGTACTTC
. TRBJ1-1 . TRBV7-6 16 CASSQPLRAGNTEAFF TGCGCCAGCAGCCAACCGCTACGGGCCGGAAACACTGAAGCTTTCTTT
. TRBJ1-3 few TRBV4-1 13 CASSQVHGNTIYF TGCGCCAGCAGCCAAGTTCATGGAAACACCATATATTTT
TRBD1 TRBJ1-4 . TRBV6-5 15 CASSYRGDRDEKLFF TGTGCCAGCAGTTACCGAGGGGACAGGGATGAAAAACTGTTTTTT
. TRBJ1-2 once TRBV19 11 CASSYPSGYTF TGTGCCAGCAGTTACCCGAGTGGCTACACCTTC
. TRBJ2-7 . TRBV12-3/TRBV12-4 13 CASGIDSYYEQYF TGTGCCAGCGGTATTGACAGCTACTACGAGCAGTACTTC
TRBD2 TRBJ2-5 . TRBV3-1 19 CASSQGRAGVAGSQETQYF TGTGCCAGCAGCCAAGGCCGGGCGGGGGTAGCGGGATCCCAAGAGACCCAGTACTTC
TRBD1 TRBJ2-7 few TRBV3-1 14 CASSLTGLTYEQYF TGTGCCAGCAGCCTGACAGGGCTGACCTACGAGCAGTACTTC
. TRBJ2-7 . TRBV28 13 CATQVRPIYEQYF TGTGCCACACAGGTTAGACCAATCTACGAGCAGTACTTC
. TRBJ2-7 . TRBV29-1 16 CSVEFYGLGESYEQYF TGCAGCGTTGAATTTTACGGTCTTGGGGAATCCTACGAGCAGTACTTC
TRBD2 TRBJ2-5 few TRBV12-3/TRBV12-4 18 CASSYRFLTSGGEETQYF TGTGCCAGCAGTTACCGATTCCTGACTAGCGGGGGGGAAGAGACCCAGTACTTC
TRBD1 TRBJ1-1 . TRBV7-2 15 CASTPGGTGSTEAFF TGTGCCAGCACGCCCGGGGGGACAGGGTCGACTGAAGCTTTCTTT
. TRBJ2-6 few TRBV12-3/TRBV12-4 15 CASSPGQTGANVLTF TGTGCCAGCAGTCCCGGACAGACTGGGGCCAACGTCCTGACTTTC
TRBD2 TRBJ2-5 many TRBV10-2 18 CASRDGEEGDERGVQQYF TGCGCCAGCCGTGATGGGGAGGAGGGGGACGAGCGGGGGGTCCAACAGTACTTC
. TRBJ2-5 many TRBV12-3/TRBV12-4 15 CASSQGVGPQETQYF TGTGCCAGCAGTCAAGGGGTGGGGCCACAAGAGACCCAGTACTTC
. TRBJ1-2 . TRBV24-1 17 CATSDPVDRPLLYGYTF TGTGCCACCAGTGATCCAGTGGACAGACCCCTTCTCTATGGCTACACCTTC
. TRBJ1-1 . TRBV11-3 13 CASAAGMSTEAFF TGTGCCAGCGCAGCGGGAATGAGCACTGAAGCTTTCTTT
. TRBJ2-5 many TRBV6-6 12 CASSYPGETQYF TGTGCCAGCAGCTATCCCGGAGAGACCCAGTACTTC
TRBD2 TRBJ2-7 many TRBV6-6 15 CASSYTPRGAYEQYF TGTGCCAGCAGTTACACGCCCCGGGGGGCCTACGAGCAGTACTTC
TRBD2 TRBJ2-7 few TRBV25-1 17 CASSPTGLAGGPYEQYF TGTGCCAGCAGTCCAACGGGACTAGCGGGAGGGCCATACGAGCAGTACTTC
. TRBJ2-2 . TRBV6-6 16 CASSYPPRLHTGELFF TGTGCCAGCAGTTACCCCCCCAGACTCCACACCGGGGAGCTGTTTTTT
TRBD2 TRBJ2-2 . TRBV19 18 CASEQGLAGGRLSGELFF TGTGCCAGTGAACAGGGACTAGCGGGGGGGCGGCTCTCCGGGGAGCTGTTTTTT
TRBD1 TRBJ1-6 . TRBV7-3 14 CASSHRGDNSPLHF TGTGCCAGCAGCCACAGGGGCGATAATTCACCCCTCCACTTT
. TRBJ1-2 many TRBV2 13 CASSGQALYGYTF TGTGCCAGCTCTGGTCAGGCCCTCTATGGCTACACCTTC
. TRBJ2-7 . TRBV6-5 16 CASSYGVQGRKGEQYF TGTGCCAGCAGTTACGGTGTGCAGGGAAGAAAGGGCGAGCAGTACTTC
TRBD1 TRBJ2-7 many TRBV7-9 14 CASSPGQTSYEQYF TGTGCCAGCAGCCCGGGACAGACCTCCTACGAGCAGTACTTC
TRBD1 TRBJ1-6 many TRBV10-2 14 CASRAQGARSPLHF TGCGCCAGCAGAGCCCAGGGGGCCCGTTCACCCCTCCACTTT
. TRBJ2-1 . TRBV29-1 15 CSVEDPSTGPNEQFF TGCAGCGTTGAAGATCCCTCGACTGGGCCCAATGAGCAGTTCTTC
. TRBJ1-2 . TRBV20-1 19 CSARVMAGDGSKGDYGYTF TGCAGTGCTAGAGTTATGGCCGGGGACGGCTCAAAGGGAGACTATGGCTACACCTTC
. TRBJ1-1 . TRBV10-3 14 CASNPRFTNTEAFF TGTGCCAGCAACCCGAGATTCACGAACACTGAAGCTTTCTTT
. TRBJ1-1 once TRBV14 14 CASSFRGRSTETFF TGTGCCAGCAGCTTCAGGGGCAGGAGCACTGAAACTTTCTTT
TRBD1 TRBJ2-2 few TRBV3-1 15 CASSPGQVLSGELFF TGTGCCAGCAGCCCGGGACAGGTTTTATCCGGGGAGCTGTTTTTT
. TRBJ1-4 once TRBV19 21 CASSIHGGVGRTPATNEKLFF TGTGCCAGTAGTATACACGGGGGGGTAGGTAGGACACCGGCAACTAATGAAAAACTGTTTTTT
. TRBJ1-5 few TRBV10-2 12 CASMKGGQPQHF TGCGCCAGCATGAAGGGGGGACAGCCCCAGCATTTT
. TRBJ1-6 . TRBV10-3 14 CAISAPGKAQGLHF TGTGCCATCAGTGCACCGGGGAAAGCTCAGGGCCTCCACTTT